One sample yielded the 7 T cell receptor beta chains listed below, sequenced in a study of T-cell reconstitution after alpha-beta-depleted transplantation in children. Unique molecular identifiers were used in preparing the TCRbeta library. TCRdb re-called the PCR reads with MiXCR, one entry per CDR3 protein. The data hold a few hundred thousand distinct CDR3 sequences, with around 10% observed a single time. This sample comprised PBMCs, obtained before TCRalphabeta/CD19-depleted stem cell transplant. Receptors originate from a boy under two years old with acute myeloid leukemia, due to receive a stem cell transplant.

The chain employs TRBV5-3 and TRBJ2-2; the match to TRBD2 covers 7 bases. TRBV5-3 is flagged as an ORF with uncertain function. The V and J ends lost 8 bases and 4 bases, in that order; junction bases with no gene match: 17. The CDR3 consists of 17 residues. CDR3 DNA: TGTGCCAGGAGCCCTTGGGTCGGGGGGTCGAGCACCGGGGAGCTGTTTTTT. Its translation is CARSPWVGGSSTGELFF.

This clonotype occurred a few times. The chain has TRBV12-3 or TRBV12-4 and TRBJ2-7; the match to TRBD2 covers 10 bases. The CDR3 loop spans 18 amino acids. The V and J ends lost 11 bases and 2 bases, in that order; junction bases with no gene match: 21. CDR3 DNA sequence: TGTGCCTTCAGTTTAACCAGCGGGGGGGGAAAGGGCGCCTACGAGCAGTACTTC. Encoded protein: CAFSLTSGGGKGAYEQYF.

This clonotype was picked up one time. A read error may be the cause here, since a much bigger clone is one base away. The chain employs TRBV15 and TRBJ2-1; 7 positions match TRBD2. This CDR3 has 16 amino acids. V was clipped by 2 bases and J by 5 bases; unmatched bases: 9. Germline-derived CDR1 and CDR2 are LNHNV and YYDKDF (reference sequence). CDR3 DNA: TGTGCCACCAGCAGAAAGGGGAGGGGCCTGAACAATGAGCAGTTCTTC. The encoded protein is CATSRKGRGLNNEQFF.

This clonotype appeared many times. The chain joins TRBV4-1 to TRBJ1-2; 8 bases agree with TRBD1. The CDR3 contains 14 residues. After removal of 4 bases from V and 5 bases from J, the junction contained 6 bases not matched to a gene. Germline CDR1 MGHRA, CDR2 YSYEKL. In nucleotides, the CDR3 is TGCGCCAGCAGCCTTCAAGGACAGGGATATGGCTACACCTTC. Translated, it gives CASSLQGQGYGYTF.

This chain connects TRBV11-1 to TRBJ2-7; TRBD1 matches 10 bases. The trim removed 6 bases at V and 3 bases at J, leaving 11 bases unmatched. CDR1 SGHAT and CDR2 FQDESV come from the germline V gene (reference sequence). The CDR3 is 16 residues long. As DNA, the CDR3 is TGTGCCAGCAGTCATCTTCCGGGACAGGGGATCTACGAGCAGTACTTC. Translation: CASSHLPGQGIYEQYF.

This clonotype was seen many times. The chain has TRBV7-2 and TRBJ2-3; 11 bases are a match to TRBD2. The V gene end was trimmed by 5 bases and the J gene end by 2 bases; junction bases not matched to a gene: 6. The germline CDR1 and CDR2 sequences are SGHTA and FQGNSA. CDR3 length: 16 residues. CDR3 residues: CASSDWTSGFTDTQYF. In DNA, the CDR3 is TGTGCCAGCAGCGACTGGACTAGCGGGTTCACAGATACGCAGTATTTT. Together with reference TRBV7-2 and TRBJ2-3, the CDR3 gives the full variable domain: GAGVSQSPSNKVTEKGKDVELRCDPISGHTALYWYRQSLGQGLEFLIYFQGNSAPDKSGLPSDRFSAERTGGSVSTLTIQRTQQEDSAVYLCASSDWTSGFTDTQYFGPGTRLTVL.

A remark on this clonotype: The germline gene is not matched at one end of the junction; a read error may be the cause. This chain connects TRBV20-1 to TRBJ2-4; TRBD2 agrees at 12 bases. The CDR3 has 15 residues. CDR1 and CDR2 from the germline V gene are DFQATT and SNEGSKA (reference sequence). The CDR3 loop is CSAETSGSYKNILYF. CDR3 nucleotide sequence: TGCAGTGCGGAGACTAGCGGGAGCTACAAAAACATTCTGTACTTC.